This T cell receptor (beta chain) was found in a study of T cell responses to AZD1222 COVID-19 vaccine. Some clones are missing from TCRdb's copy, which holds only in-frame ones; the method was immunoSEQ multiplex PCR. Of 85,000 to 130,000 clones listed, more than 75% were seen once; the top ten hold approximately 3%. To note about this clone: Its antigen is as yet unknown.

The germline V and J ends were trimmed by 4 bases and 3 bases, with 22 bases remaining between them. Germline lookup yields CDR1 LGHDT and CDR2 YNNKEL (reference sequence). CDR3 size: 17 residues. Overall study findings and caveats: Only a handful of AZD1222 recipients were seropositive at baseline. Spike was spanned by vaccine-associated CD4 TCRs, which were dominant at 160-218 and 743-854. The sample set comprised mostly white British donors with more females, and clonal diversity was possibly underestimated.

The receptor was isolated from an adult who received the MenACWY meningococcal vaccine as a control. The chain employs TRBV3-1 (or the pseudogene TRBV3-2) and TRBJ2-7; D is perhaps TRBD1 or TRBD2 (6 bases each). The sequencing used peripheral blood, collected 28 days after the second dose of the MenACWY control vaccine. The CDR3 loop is CASSPVAAGHGYYEQYF. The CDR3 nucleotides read TGTGCCAGCAGCCCCGTTGCCGCGGGACACGGTTACTACGAGCAGTACTTC.